This TCR beta chain was sequenced in a study of T cell responses to AZD1222 COVID-19 vaccine. Study findings and constraints: Only six individuals given AZD1222 were seropositive at baseline.

Generated by immunoSEQ multiplex PCR, the TCRdb table keeps only in-frame clones and is missing some. The repertoire has around 120,000 clones, roughly 90% of them found once; the top ten carry around 14%. In the case of this clone: The antigen is not known.

The CDR3 is 16 residues long. This rearrangement joins TRBV21-1 to TRBJ1-1; no check of the table's D call, TRBD1, against the DNA was made. TRBV21-1 is a pseudogene. The receptor was derived from an adult in good health. Sequencing was performed on peripheral blood, taken on day 0 of AZD1222 vaccination. CDR3 in amino acids: CASNRTGFLMNTEAFF. The CDR3 nucleotides read TGTGCCAGCAATCGGACAGGGTTTTTAATGAACACTGAAGCTTTCTTT.